The 2 T cell receptor beta chains reported below all come from one sample, sequenced in a study of blood T cell repertoires in COVID-19. The data were produced by immunoSEQ multiplex PCR, yet TCRdb's version contains in-frame clones alone and is incomplete. Seen here are around 300,000 clones, around 87% observed once, and the top ten hold 5.3%. Sequenced input: PBMCs or T cells enriched from blood (not recorded which). These receptors were obtained from a woman aged 30 to 39 who had recovered from COVID-19.

This clone occurred a few times. This chain connects TRBV4-1 to TRBJ1-5; D unclear. This CDR3 has 14 amino acids. Trimming removed 1 base from V and 3 bases from J, with 7 bases in between. The V gene's germline CDR1 is MGHRA and CDR2 YSYEKL. The chain's CDR3 is CASSQVSLNQPQHF. The CDR3 coding sequence is TGCGCCAGCAGCCAAGTTTCCCTCAATCAGCCCCAGCATTTT.

The chain links TRBV15 to TRBJ1-2, with 8 bases identical to TRBD1. In germline, CDR1 is LNHNV, CDR2 YYDKDF (reference sequence). V dropped 1 base and J dropped 4; count of bases not matched to a gene: 5. The CDR3 extends over 15 amino acids. The CDR3 loop is CATSRGGQGSYGYTF. CDR3 DNA: TGTGCCACCAGCAGAGGTGGACAGGGAAGCTATGGCTACACCTTC.